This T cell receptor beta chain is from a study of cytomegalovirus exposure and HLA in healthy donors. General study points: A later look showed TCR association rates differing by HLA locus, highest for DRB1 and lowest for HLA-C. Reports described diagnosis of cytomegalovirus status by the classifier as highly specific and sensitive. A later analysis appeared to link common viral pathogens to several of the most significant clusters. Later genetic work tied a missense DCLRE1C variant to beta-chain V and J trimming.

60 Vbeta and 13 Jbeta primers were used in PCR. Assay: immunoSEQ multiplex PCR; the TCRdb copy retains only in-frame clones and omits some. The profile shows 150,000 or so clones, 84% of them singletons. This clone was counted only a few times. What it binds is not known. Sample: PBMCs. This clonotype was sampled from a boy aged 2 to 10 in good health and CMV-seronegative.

The CDR3 DNA is TGTGCCAGCAGCGTAGCTGCAGGGCTTAATGAAAAACTGTTTTTT. Translation gives CASSVAAGLNEKLFF. The chain recombines TRBV9 with TRBJ1-4, with D tentatively TRBD1 (5 bases). V lost 0 bases, J lost 4 bases, and 10 bases lay in between. The length of the CDR3 is 15 residues. CDR1 is SGDLS, CDR2 YYNGEE, per germline.